This TCR beta chain was obtained from a study of blood T cell repertoires in COVID-19. CDR3 length equals 14 residues. Looked up from germline, CDR1 is SEHNR and CDR2 is FQNEAQ (reference sequence). The ends lost 8 bases at V and 1 base at J; junction bases unmatched: 5. The Seattle site enrolled patients during active infection and followed them longitudinally. Sequenced by immunoSEQ multiplex PCR; TCRdb stores in-frame clones only, minus some. The repertoire holds 180,000 or so clones, 65% to 85% seen once, with about 7% in the top ten. What was sequenced was peripheral blood. The gene calls are TRBV7-9 and TRBJ2-5; 9 nucleotides line up with TRBD1. The clonotype comes from a middle-aged woman with COVID-19, enrolled during active disease. As DNA, the CDR3 is TGTGCCAGCGGATTGGACAGGGGCCAAGAGACCCAGTACTTC. It yields the protein CASGLDRGQETQYF.